This T cell receptor beta chain originates from a study of regulatory T cells in long-lasting Graves disease. Time point of the sample: persistent/refractory GD, antithyroid drugs over 5 years with positive TRAb. RNA extracted from PBMCs served as the sequencing template. Arm-PCR of CDR3 regions and iRepertoire HTBI primers were used to build TCR beta libraries. MiXCR was run by TCRdb on the multiplex PCR reads, yielding one entry per CDR3 protein. The sample yields roughly 400,000 distinct CDR3 sequences, around a fifth seen once. Specimen: peripheral blood mononuclear cells (PBMCs), collected when the disease was refractory, from a patient treated with antithyroid drugs. This TCR was recovered from a female donor with Graves disease.

In DNA form, the CDR3 reads TGTGCCAGCAGTTACTCGCCCCGGACAGGGATCTCGTACGAGCAGTACTTC. This translates into CASSYSPRTGISYEQYF. The chain links TRBV6-2 or TRBV6-3 to TRBJ2-7; 8 bases fit TRBD1. The length of the CDR3 is 17 residues. Germline V gene data show CDR1 as MNHEY and CDR2 as SVGEGT. The junction had 11 bases not matched to a gene; V was cut back by 0 bases and J by 4 bases.